A single T cell receptor beta chain is shown here with its context. The antigen remains undetermined. These data belong to a study of PD-1 blockade in classical Hodgkin lymphoma. V was cut by 1 base and J by 2 bases, with 14 bases left in between. This CDR3 region has 16 residues. CDR1 is SEHNR, CDR2 FQNEAQ, per germline (reference sequence). Study-wide points: Relapsed/refractory patients reportedly had the lowest baseline TCR diversity, below newly diagnosed patients, who were below healthy donors.

Every patient was affected by relapse after autologous stem cell transplantation, while exposure to brentuximab vedotin was not uniform. The protocol was immunoSEQ multiplex PCR, while the TCRdb copy is restricted to in-frame clones and leaves out a portion. The sample lists 70,000 or so clones, 85% to 95% seen once, with about 7.8% in the top ten. The chain couples TRBV7-9 to TRBJ2-5, with D uncertain. The sequenced sample was peripheral blood mononuclear cells (PBMCs), obtained at baseline. The source is a human donor with classical Hodgkin lymphoma. CDR3 protein: CASSLGKAPLQETQYF. CDR3 nucleotides: TGTGCCAGCAGCTTAGGGAAGGCCCCCCTACAAGAGACCCAGTACTTC. The complete variable domain, with remaining parts taken from reference TRBV7-9 and TRBJ2-5, reads DTGVSQNPRHKITKRGQNVTFRCDPISEHNRLYWYRQTLGQGPEFLTYFQNEAQLEKSRLLSDRFSAERPKGSFSTLEIQRTEQGDSAMYLCASSLGKAPLQETQYFGPGTRLLVL.